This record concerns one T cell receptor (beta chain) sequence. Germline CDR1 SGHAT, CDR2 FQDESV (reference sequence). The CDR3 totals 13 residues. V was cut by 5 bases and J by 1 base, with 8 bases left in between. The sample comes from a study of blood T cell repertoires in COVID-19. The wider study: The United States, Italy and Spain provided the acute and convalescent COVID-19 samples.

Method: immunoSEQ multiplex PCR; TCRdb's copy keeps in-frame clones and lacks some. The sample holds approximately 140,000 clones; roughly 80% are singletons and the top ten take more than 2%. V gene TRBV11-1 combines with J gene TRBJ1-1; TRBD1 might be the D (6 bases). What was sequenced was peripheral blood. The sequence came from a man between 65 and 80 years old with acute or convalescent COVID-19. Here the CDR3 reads CASSQGRNTEAFF. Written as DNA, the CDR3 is TGTGCCAGCAGCCAGGGGAGGAACACTGAAGCTTTCTTT.